The text below deals with one T cell receptor beta chain. This sample is drawn from a study of shared clonotypes between healthy human individuals. Assay used: immunoSEQ multiplex PCR; TCRdb lists only in-frame clones, some missing. The repertoire includes over 850,000 clones, about 80% of them detected once, and more than 0.5% sits in the top ten. The CDR3 consists of 14 residues. Germline V gene lookup returns CDR1 SGHRS and CDR2 YFSETQ. Trimming removed 1 base from V and 3 bases from J, with 10 bases in between. The TCR originated in a man aged 18 to 30 in good health. Some clones in this sample may be carry-over from other donors' samples. Sequencing used memory CD4+ T cells from PBMCs. Subset given: CD45RA-negative fraction. The chain joins TRBV5-1 to TRBJ2-5, with unresolved D. CDR3 in amino acids: CASSLRLDEETQYF. The CDR3 DNA sequence: TGCGCCAGCAGCTTGAGGCTGGACGAAGAGACCCAGTACTTC.